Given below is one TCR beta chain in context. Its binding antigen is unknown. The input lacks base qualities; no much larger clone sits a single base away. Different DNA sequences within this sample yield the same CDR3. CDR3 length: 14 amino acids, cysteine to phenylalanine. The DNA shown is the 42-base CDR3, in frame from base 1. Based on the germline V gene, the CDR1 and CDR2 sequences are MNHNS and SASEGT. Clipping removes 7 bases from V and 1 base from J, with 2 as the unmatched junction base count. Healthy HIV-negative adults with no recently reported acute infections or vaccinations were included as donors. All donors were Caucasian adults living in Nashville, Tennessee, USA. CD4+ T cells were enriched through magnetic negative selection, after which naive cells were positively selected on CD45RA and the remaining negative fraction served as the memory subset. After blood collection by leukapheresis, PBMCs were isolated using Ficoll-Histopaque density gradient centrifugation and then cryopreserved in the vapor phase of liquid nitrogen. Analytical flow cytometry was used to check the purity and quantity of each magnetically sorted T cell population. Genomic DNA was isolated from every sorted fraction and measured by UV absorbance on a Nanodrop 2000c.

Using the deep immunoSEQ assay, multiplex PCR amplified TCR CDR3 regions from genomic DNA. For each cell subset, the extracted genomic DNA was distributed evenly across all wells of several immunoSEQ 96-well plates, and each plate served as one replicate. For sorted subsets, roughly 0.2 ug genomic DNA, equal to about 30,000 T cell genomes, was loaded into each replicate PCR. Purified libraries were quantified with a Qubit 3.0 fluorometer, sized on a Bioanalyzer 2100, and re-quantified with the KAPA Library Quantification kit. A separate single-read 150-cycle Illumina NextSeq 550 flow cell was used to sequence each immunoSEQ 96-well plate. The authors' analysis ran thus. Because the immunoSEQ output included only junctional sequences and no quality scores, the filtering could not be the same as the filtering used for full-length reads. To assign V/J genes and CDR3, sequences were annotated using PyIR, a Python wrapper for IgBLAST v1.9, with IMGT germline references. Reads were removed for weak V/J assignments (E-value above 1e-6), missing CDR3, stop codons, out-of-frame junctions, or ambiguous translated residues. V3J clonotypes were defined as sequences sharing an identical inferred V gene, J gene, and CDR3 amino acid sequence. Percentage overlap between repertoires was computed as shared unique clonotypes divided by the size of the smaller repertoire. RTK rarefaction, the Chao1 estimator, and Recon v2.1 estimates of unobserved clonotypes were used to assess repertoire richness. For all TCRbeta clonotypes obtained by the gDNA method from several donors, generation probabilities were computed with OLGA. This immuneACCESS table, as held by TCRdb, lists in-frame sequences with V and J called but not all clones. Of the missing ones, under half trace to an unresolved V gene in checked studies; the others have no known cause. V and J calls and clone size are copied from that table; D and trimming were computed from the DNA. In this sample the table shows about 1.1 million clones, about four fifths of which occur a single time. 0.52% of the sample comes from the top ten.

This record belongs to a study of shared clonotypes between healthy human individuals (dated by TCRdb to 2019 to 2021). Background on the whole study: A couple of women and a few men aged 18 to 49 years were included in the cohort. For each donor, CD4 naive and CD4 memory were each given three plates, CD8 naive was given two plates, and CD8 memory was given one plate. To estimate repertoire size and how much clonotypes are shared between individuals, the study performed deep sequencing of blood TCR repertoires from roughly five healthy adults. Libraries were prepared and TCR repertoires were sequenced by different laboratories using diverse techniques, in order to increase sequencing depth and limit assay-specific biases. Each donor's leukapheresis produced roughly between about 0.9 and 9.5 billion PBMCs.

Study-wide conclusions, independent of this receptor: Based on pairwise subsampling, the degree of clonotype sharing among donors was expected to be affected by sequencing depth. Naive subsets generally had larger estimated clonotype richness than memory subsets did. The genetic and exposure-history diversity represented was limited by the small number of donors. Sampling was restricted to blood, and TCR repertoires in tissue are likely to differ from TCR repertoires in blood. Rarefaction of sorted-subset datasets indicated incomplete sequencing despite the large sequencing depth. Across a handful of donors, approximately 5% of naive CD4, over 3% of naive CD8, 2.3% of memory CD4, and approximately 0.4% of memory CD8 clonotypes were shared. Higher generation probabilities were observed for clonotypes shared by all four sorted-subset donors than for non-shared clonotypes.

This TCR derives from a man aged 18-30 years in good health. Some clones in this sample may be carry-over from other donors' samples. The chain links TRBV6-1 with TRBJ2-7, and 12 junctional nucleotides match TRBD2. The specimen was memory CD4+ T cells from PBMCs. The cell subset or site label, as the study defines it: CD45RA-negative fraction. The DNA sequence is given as TGTGCCAGCAAACTAGCGGGAGGTTCCTACGAGCAGTACTTC. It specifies CASKLAGGSYEQYF.